This TCR beta chain was obtained from a study of PD-1 blockade in classical Hodgkin lymphoma. Sequencing used immunoSEQ multiplex PCR; TCRdb keeps in-frame clones, though not all of them. The repertoire includes roughly 30,000 clones, approximately 90% of them detected once, and 0.22% sits in the top ten. To note about this clone: The antigen remains undetermined.

Study-level results: There remain no defined causes for the repertoire differences, which possibly reflect disease activity or prior therapy. According to reports, newly diagnosed patients had lower baseline TCR diversity than healthy donors, and relapsed/refractory patients had lower baseline TCR diversity still.

CDR3 length: 13 residues. Looked up from germline, CDR1 is SGHTA and CDR2 is FQGNSA. V was shortened by 5 bases and J by 10 bases, with 12 bases between the two germline ends. Indicated time point: newly diagnosed, previously untreated cHL patient sample. Starting with thawed PBMCs, CD4+ T cells were purified by magnetic negative selection. This chain connects TRBV7-2 to TRBJ1-6; D is undetermined. This receptor was obtained from a human donor with classical Hodgkin lymphoma. Source material: CD4+ T cells from blood. The CDR3 DNA follows: TGTGCCAGCAGCCCTTTTCCGGCATCACCCCTCCACTTT. It is translated as CASSPFPASPLHF. Combining the CDR3 with reference TRBV7-2 and TRBJ1-6 gives the whole variable domain GAGVSQSPSNKVTEKGKDVELRCDPISGHTALYWYRQSLGQGLEFLIYFQGNSAPDKSGLPSDRFSAERTGGSVSTLTIQRTQQEDSAVYLCASSPFPASPLHFGNGTRLTVT.